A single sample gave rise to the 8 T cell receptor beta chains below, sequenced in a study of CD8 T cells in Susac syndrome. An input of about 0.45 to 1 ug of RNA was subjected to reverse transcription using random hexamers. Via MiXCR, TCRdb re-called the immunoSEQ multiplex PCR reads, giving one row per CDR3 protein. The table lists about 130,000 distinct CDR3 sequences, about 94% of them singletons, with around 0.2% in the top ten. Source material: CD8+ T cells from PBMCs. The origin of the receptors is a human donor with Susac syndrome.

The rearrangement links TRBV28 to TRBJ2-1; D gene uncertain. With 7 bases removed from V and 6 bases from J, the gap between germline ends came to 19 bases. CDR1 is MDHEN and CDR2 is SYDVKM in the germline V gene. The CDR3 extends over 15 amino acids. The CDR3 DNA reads TGTGCCAGCAAGATTGGGCCCGCCGAGGTCAATGAGCAGTTCTTC. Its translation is CASKIGPAEVNEQFF. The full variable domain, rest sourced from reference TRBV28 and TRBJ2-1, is DVKVTQSSRYLVKRTGEKVFLECVQDMDHENMFWYRQDPGLGLRLIYFSYDVKMKEKGDIPEGYSVSREKKERFSLILESASTNQTSMYLCASKIGPAEVNEQFFGPGTRLTVL.

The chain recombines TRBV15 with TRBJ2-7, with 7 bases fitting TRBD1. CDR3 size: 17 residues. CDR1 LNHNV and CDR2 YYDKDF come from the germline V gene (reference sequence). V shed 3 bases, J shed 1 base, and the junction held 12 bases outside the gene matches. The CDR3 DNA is TGTGCCACCAGCAGCTTCGAGTACCGGGACAGTTCCTACGAGCAGTACTTC. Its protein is CATSSFEYRDSSYEQYF.

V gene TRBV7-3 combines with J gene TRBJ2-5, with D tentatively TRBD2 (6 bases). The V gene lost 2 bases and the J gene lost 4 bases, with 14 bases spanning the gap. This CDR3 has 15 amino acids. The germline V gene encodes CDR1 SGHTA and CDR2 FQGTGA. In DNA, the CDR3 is TGTGCCAGCAGCTTATCCACGGGAGTGGGAGAGACCCAGTACTTC. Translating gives CASSLSTGVGETQYF.

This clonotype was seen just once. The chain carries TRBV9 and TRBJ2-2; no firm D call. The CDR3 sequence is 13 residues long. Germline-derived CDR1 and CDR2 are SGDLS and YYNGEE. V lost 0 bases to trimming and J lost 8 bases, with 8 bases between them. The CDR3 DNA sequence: TGTGCCAGCAGCGTAGCGACTTCTGGGGAGCTGTTTTTT. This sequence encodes CASSVATSGELFF.

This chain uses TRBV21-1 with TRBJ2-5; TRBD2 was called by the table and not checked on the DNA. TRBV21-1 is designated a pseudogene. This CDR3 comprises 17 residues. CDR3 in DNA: TGTGCCAGCAGCAAAGCCAGGGTAGCGGGGGGGCAAGAGACCCAGTACTTC. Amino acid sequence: CASSKARVAGGQETQYF.

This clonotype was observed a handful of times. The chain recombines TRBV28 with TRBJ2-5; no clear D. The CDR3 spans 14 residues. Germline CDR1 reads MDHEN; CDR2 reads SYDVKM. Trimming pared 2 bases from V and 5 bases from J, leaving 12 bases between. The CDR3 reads CASSLVSPAETQYF. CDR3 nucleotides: TGTGCCAGCAGTTTAGTCAGCCCGGCGGAGACCCAGTACTTC. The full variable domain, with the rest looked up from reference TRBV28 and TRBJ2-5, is DVKVTQSSRYLVKRTGEKVFLECVQDMDHENMFWYRQDPGLGLRLIYFSYDVKMKEKGDIPEGYSVSREKKERFSLILESASTNQTSMYLCASSLVSPAETQYFGPGTRLLVL.

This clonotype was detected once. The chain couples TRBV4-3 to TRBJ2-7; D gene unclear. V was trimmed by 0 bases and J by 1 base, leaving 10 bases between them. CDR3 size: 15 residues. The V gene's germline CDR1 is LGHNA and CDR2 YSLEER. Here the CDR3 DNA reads TGCGCCAGCAGCCAAGAATGGGCCTCGTCCTACGAGCAGTACTTC. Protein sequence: CASSQEWASSYEQYF.

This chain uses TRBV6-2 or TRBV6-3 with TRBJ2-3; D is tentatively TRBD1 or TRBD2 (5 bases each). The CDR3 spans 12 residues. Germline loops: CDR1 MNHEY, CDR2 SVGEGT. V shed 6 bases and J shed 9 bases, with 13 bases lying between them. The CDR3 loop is CASSPGSGTQYF. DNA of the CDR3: TGTGCCAGCAGCCCAGGGAGTGGGACGCAGTATTTT.